This TCR beta chain was obtained from a study of shared clonotypes between healthy human individuals. Assay used: immunoSEQ multiplex PCR; TCRdb lists only in-frame clones, some missing. The sample has some 1.5 million clones; approximately 97% are singletons. The CDR3 is 13 amino acids. V shed 10 bases, J shed 6 bases, and the junction held 8 bases outside the gene matches. Germline CDR1 reads ENHRY; CDR2 reads SYGVKD. This clone showed up just once. This receptor was obtained from a man younger than 40 in good health. J is TRBJ1-5 and V is TRBV10-3; TRBD1 matches 8 bases. Source material: naive CD4+ T cells sorted from blood. Indicated subset: CD45RA+ positively selected. This chain's CDR3 is CATRQGFVQPQHF. CDR3 coding DNA: TGTGCCACCAGACAGGGGTTCGTTCAGCCCCAGCATTTT.